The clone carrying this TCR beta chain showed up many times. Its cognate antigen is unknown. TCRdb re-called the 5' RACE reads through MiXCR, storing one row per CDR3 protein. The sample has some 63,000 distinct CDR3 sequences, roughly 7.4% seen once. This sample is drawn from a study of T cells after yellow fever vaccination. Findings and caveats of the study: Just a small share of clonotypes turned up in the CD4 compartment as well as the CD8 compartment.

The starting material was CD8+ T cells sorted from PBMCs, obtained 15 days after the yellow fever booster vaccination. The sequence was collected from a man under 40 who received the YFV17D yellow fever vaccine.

The CDR3 here is CASSLMDGADTQYF. The CDR3 DNA sequence: TGTGCCAGCAGTTTGATGGATGGCGCAGATACGCAGTATTTT. J is TRBJ2-3 and V is TRBV27, with D unclear. Trimming shortened V by 3 bases and J by 4 bases, and 11 bases separated the two germline ends. Germline CDR1 and CDR2: MNHEY and SMNVEV (reference sequence). CDR3 length: 14 amino acids.